Each of the 7 T cell receptor beta chains below was sequenced from the same sample in a study of siplizumab effects on memory and regulatory T cells. Responder and stimulator cells in the mixed lymphocyte reaction were cultured together for more than five days at 37°C. No cognate antigen is known for these TCRs. The table came from immunoSEQ multiplex PCR; TCRdb's copy has only in-frame clones and leaves some out. The repertoire holds 12,000 or so clones, with around 45% as singletons. Sequences were obtained from CFSE-low (dividing) CD8+ T cells sorted from an allogeneic mixed lymphocyte reaction. These TCRs come from a human donor in good health; the cells came from an allogeneic mixed lymphocyte reaction. Some clones in this sample may be carry-over from other donors' samples.

V is TRBV13 and J is TRBJ2-1; no clear D. Trimming stripped 5 bases from V and 5 bases from J, with 7 bases between. Per the germline V gene, CDR1 is PRHDT and CDR2 is FYEKMQ (reference sequence). This CDR3 contains 12 residues. In DNA, the CDR3 is TGTGCCAGCAGCCAGACGGACAATGAGCAGTTCTTC. Its protein product is CASSQTDNEQFF.

This clone was counted between two and nine times. The chain links TRBV6-5 to TRBJ2-5, with D possibly matching TRBD2 (6 bases). Between the trimmed V and J ends, which lost 0 bases and 0 bases, there was a span of 8 bases. The germline V gene encodes CDR1 MNHEY and CDR2 SVGAGI. CDR3 length: 15 amino acids. In DNA, the CDR3 is TGTGCCAGCAGTTACTCGTGGACTAACCAAGAGACCCAGTACTTC. Amino acids: CASSYSWTNQETQYF.

This clone has a handful of counts. V gene TRBV7-2 combines with J gene TRBJ2-3, with TRBD2 matching 9 bases. This CDR3 has 15 residues. The V gene's germline CDR1 is SGHTA and CDR2 FQGNSA. The ends lost 5 bases at V and 3 bases at J; junction bases unmatched: 6. The CDR3 is CASSILAGVTDTQYF. In nucleotides, the CDR3 is TGTGCCAGCAGCATCTTAGCGGGAGTAACAGATACGCAGTATTTT.

This clone was found once. V and J are TRBV29-1 and TRBJ2-7; TRBD1 is a possible D gene (5 bases). The germline V gene encodes CDR1 SQVTM and CDR2 ANQGSEA. The ends were cut back, 6 bases at V and 0 bases at J, with 9 bases in the middle. The CDR3 consists of 12 residues. DNA for the CDR3: TGCAGCGTCAGGGTTTCCTCCTACGAGCAGTACTTC. Amino acids: CSVRVSSYEQYF.

The chain employs TRBV19 and TRBJ1-1; D not resolved. This CDR3 has 12 amino acids. The V and J ends lost 1 base and 7 bases respectively, with 7 bases between them. Germline V CDR1 and CDR2: LNHDA, SQIVND (reference sequence). The CDR3 DNA reads as TGTGCCAGTAGTATAGGCAACCGTGAAGCTTTCTTT. Protein product: CASSIGNREAFF.

This clone was seen only a few times. The CDR3 DNA is TGTGCCAGCAGCCGAGGGGTCTTTGAGCAGTTCTTC. Its translation: CASSRGVFEQFF. The rearrangement links TRBV14 to TRBJ2-1; D tentatively fits TRBD1 or TRBD2 (5 bases each). The CDR3 runs 12 residues. CDR1 SGHDN and CDR2 FVKESK come from the germline V gene. The V end was cut by 4 bases, the J end by 9 bases, with 10 bases between.

As regards this clone: Other DNA sequences in this sample translate to the same CDR3. The genes are TRBV6-5 and TRBJ1-2; TRBD1 might be the D (6 bases). V lost 3 bases and J 6 bases, leaving 11 bases between the germline ends. The CDR3 loop spans 13 amino acids. Germline CDR1 reads MNHEY; CDR2 reads SVGAGI. CDR3 sequence: CASSYSAGDGYTF. The CDR3 DNA reads TGTGCCAGCAGTTATTCCGCAGGGGATGGCTACACCTTC.